This entry lists 2 T cell receptor beta chains sequenced from one sample in a study of identifying expanded T cells in peripheral blood. Sequencing used immunoSEQ multiplex PCR; TCRdb keeps in-frame clones, though not all of them. The table records approximately 130,000 clones, 70% to 90% of them present only once. Sequencing was performed on blood. These receptors were obtained from a person aged 18-69 years in good health.

The chain has TRBV2 and TRBJ1-3; D call uncertain. The V end lost 3 bases, the J end lost 2 bases, and 8 bases lay between the germline ends. Germline lookup yields CDR1 SNHLY and CDR2 FYNNEI. The CDR3 contains 14 residues. The CDR3 DNA is TGTGCCAGCAGTGAGGGGAACCCTGGAAACACCATATATTTT. Translated, it gives CASSEGNPGNTIYF. Together with reference TRBV2 and TRBJ1-3, the CDR3 gives the full variable domain: EPEVTQTPSHQVTQMGQEVILRCVPISNHLYFYWYRQILGQKVEFLVSFYNNEISEKSEIFDDQFSVERPDGSNFTLKIRSTKLEDSAMYFCASSEGNPGNTIYFGEGSWLTVV.

The CDR3 bases are TGTGCCAGCACAGCAACATACGGCAATCAGCCCCAGCATTTT. It yields the protein CASTATYGNQPQHF. This chain connects TRBV6-1 to TRBJ1-5; D is unclear. Germline V CDR1 and CDR2: MNHNS, SASEGT. V shed 7 bases and J shed 2 bases, with 12 bases lying between them. This CDR3 is built from 14 residues.